This T cell receptor (beta chain) was obtained from a study of OX40 agonist ivuxolimab in advanced cancers. Study overall: Aged 23 to 79 with a mean of around 60 years, they were around 79% male. Study-wide results and caveats: CD8+ T cells were the subset that, on average, had more expanded clones than CD4+.

Assay: immunoSEQ multiplex PCR; the TCRdb copy retains only in-frame clones and omits some. Here the sample spans some 99,000 clones, just under 85% being singletons. CDR3 size: 13 residues. Germline V CDR1 and CDR2: SGDLS, YYNGEE. V lost 4 bases and J lost 5, with 12 bases in between. Patients had blood sampled at baseline and again on cycle 4 day 1 and cycle 7 day 1. A word on this clone: Antigen unknown.

The clonotype was recovered from an adult with an advanced solid tumor such as melanoma, head and neck, liver or kidney cancer. V is TRBV9 and J is TRBJ1-1; D is undetermined. The material sequenced was CD4+ or CD8+ T cells sorted from blood, taken in a trial of the OX40 agonist ivuxolimab. CDR3 loop: CASSREGGTEAFF. The CDR3 nucleotides are TGTGCCAGCAGCAGGGAAGGAGGAACTGAAGCTTTCTTT.